The next 18 T cell receptor beta chains were all read from a single sample in a study of blood T cell repertoires in COVID-19. Only in-frame clones appear in the TCRdb table, and some are missing; sequencing was by immunoSEQ multiplex PCR. The sample lists over 300,000 clones, 70% to 90% occurring once. Sample: PBMCs or T cells enriched from blood (not recorded which). The receptor source for this set is a young woman who had recovered from COVID-19.

The chain carries TRBV30 and TRBJ1-3, with a possible D match to TRBD1 (6 bases). The CDR3 has 17 residues. From germline, CDR1 is GTSNPN and CDR2 SVGIG (reference sequence). Between the trimmed V and J ends, which lost 2 bases and 0 bases, there was a span of 17 bases. CDR3 amino acids: CAWSTRQVGRSGNTIYF. The DNA of the CDR3 is TGTGCCTGGAGTACCAGACAGGTCGGCCGCTCTGGAAACACCATATATTTT. The variable domain in full, completed from reference TRBV30 and TRBJ1-3, reads SQTIHQWPATLVQPVGSPLSLECTVEGTSNPNLYWYRQAAGRGLQLLFYSVGIGQISSEVPQNLSASRPQDRQFILSSKKLLLSDSGFYLCAWSTRQVGRSGNTIYFGEGSWLTVV.

The rearrangement joins TRBV7-9 to TRBJ1-1; 7 positions match TRBD1. V lost 7 bases, J lost 3 bases, and 8 bases stayed unmatched. CDR1 is SEHNR and CDR2 is FQNEAQ in the germline V gene (reference sequence). The CDR3 contains 14 residues. The CDR3 region is CASNGQVEDTEAFF. In DNA, the CDR3 is TGTGCCAGCAACGGACAGGTAGAAGACACTGAAGCTTTCTTT.

V is TRBV27 and J is TRBJ2-1, with TRBD2 identical over 8 bases. This CDR3 spans 16 amino acids. The V gene's germline CDR1 is MNHEY and CDR2 SMNVEV (reference sequence). Losses at the gene ends were 6 bases for V and 7 bases for J; bases not matched to a gene: 14. This chain's CDR3 is CASSLPTGGPTNEQFF. CDR3 in DNA: TGTGCCAGCAGCCTACCGACGGGAGGGCCAACGAATGAGCAGTTCTTC.

This clone showed up just a few times. The J gene is TRBJ1-1, the V gene TRBV5-1; D remains unclear. The CDR3 extends over 13 amino acids. Germline CDR1 is SGHRS and CDR2 is YFSETQ. Trimming removed 5 bases from V and 1 base from J, with 9 bases in between. The CDR3 DNA sequence: TGCGCCAGCAGTGGTGCAGAGAACACTGAAGCTTTCTTT. Translation gives CASSGAENTEAFF.

About this clone: Other DNA sequences from this sample encode an identical CDR3 as well. The chain couples TRBV7-9 to TRBJ1-5; 9 bases map to TRBD1. The CDR3 extends over 14 amino acids. Germline trimming cut 5 bases from V and 4 bases from J; bases unmatched to any gene: 3. Looked up from germline, CDR1 is SEHNR and CDR2 is FQNEAQ (reference sequence). The CDR3 is CASSLDRGNQPQHF. The DNA for the CDR3 is TGTGCCAGCAGCCTTGACAGGGGGAATCAGCCCCAGCATTTT.

The chain couples TRBV9 to TRBJ1-6, with TRBD1 identical over 7 bases. The CDR3 runs 14 residues. Germline V gene sequence: CDR1 SGDLS, CDR2 YYNGEE. The J segment lost 8 bases and the V segment lost 3 bases, leaving 5 bases of the junction unmatched. The CDR3 sequence is CASSERGQDSPLHF. The CDR3 DNA reads as TGTGCCAGCAGCGAGAGGGGGCAAGATTCACCCCTCCACTTT.

This chain joins TRBV27 and TRBJ2-1, with D perhaps matching TRBD2 (7 bases). With 4 bases removed from V and 8 bases from J, the gap between germline ends came to 18 bases. Germline-derived CDR1 and CDR2 are MNHEY and SMNVEV (reference sequence). This CDR3 has 15 residues. The CDR3 reads CASSSPGGAWDEQFF. CDR3 nucleotide sequence: TGTGCCAGCAGTTCCCCTGGGGGGGCGTGGGATGAGCAGTTCTTC.

This clone was observed a few times. The genes are TRBV24-1 and TRBJ2-2; D unclear. Trimming stripped 0 bases from V and 6 bases from J, with 4 bases between. Germline V gene lookup returns CDR1 KGHDR and CDR2 SFDVKD. The CDR3 covers 13 residues. CDR3 in DNA: TGTGCCACCAGTGATTTGGTAGCCGGGGAGCTGTTTTTT. Its protein is CATSDLVAGELFF.

The CDR3: CASSLDLRGQGYTF. Written as DNA, the CDR3 is TGTGCCAGCAGCTTAGATTTACGGGGACAAGGCTACACCTTC. The rearrangement joins TRBV11-2 to TRBJ1-2; perhaps TRBD1 as D (6 bases). Germline V gene data show CDR1 as SGHAT and CDR2 as FQNNGV. Trimming cost V 0 bases and J 8 bases, with 13 bases left between them. The CDR3 is 14 residues long.

The chain carries TRBV2 and TRBJ1-2, with TRBD1 identical over 8 bases. From germline, CDR1 is SNHLY and CDR2 FYNNEI. J was trimmed by 2 bases and V by 2 bases; bases with no gene match: 7. The CDR3 totals 16 residues. CDR3 amino acids: CASSEFRQGANYGYTF. CDR3 nucleotide sequence: TGTGCCAGCAGTGAATTTCGGCAGGGGGCGAACTATGGCTACACCTTC. The full variable domain, with the rest looked up from reference TRBV2 and TRBJ1-2, is EPEVTQTPSHQVTQMGQEVILRCVPISNHLYFYWYRQILGQKVEFLVSFYNNEISEKSEIFDDQFSVERPDGSNFTLKIRSTKLEDSAMYFCASSEFRQGANYGYTFGSGTRLTVV.

The rearrangement links TRBV5-6 to TRBJ1-1; D gene uncertain. This CDR3 has 13 amino acids. V lost 1 base and J lost 6, with 10 bases in between. CDR1 is SGHDT and CDR2 is YYEEEE in the germline V gene. In DNA, the CDR3 is TGTGCCAGCAGCTTGAGAGCTACCCCTGAAGCTTTCTTT. Translating gives CASSLRATPEAFF.

This chain connects TRBV12-5 to TRBJ2-2; D gene ambiguous. Trimming stripped 1 base from V and 7 bases from J, with 7 bases between. CDR1 is LGHNT, CDR2 FRNRAP, per germline. The CDR3 runs to 13 residues. The CDR3 loop reads CASGLALDGELFF. The DNA for the CDR3 is TGTGCTAGTGGTTTGGCTTTAGACGGGGAGCTGTTTTTT.

This clone was seen only once. The chain is built from TRBV15 and TRBJ2-5, with 14 bases identical to TRBD2. Germline V CDR1 and CDR2: LNHNV, YYDKDF (reference sequence). The trim removed 0 bases at V and 0 bases at J, leaving 3 bases unmatched. The CDR3 extends over 18 amino acids. DNA of the CDR3: TGTGCCACCAGCAGAGAGTTGACTAGCGGGGGGGACCAAGAGACCCAGTACTTC. This sequence encodes CATSRELTSGGDQETQYF. The full variable domain, completed using reference TRBV15 and TRBJ2-5, is DAMVIQNPRYQVTQFGKPVTLSCSQTLNHNVMYWYQQKSSQAPKLLFHYYDKDFNNEADTPDNFQSRRPNTSFCFLDIRSPGLGDTAMYLCATSRELTSGGDQETQYFGPGTRLLVL.

The chain is built from TRBV30 and TRBJ2-1, with 13 bases lining up with TRBD2. After removal of 5 bases from V and 11 bases from J, the junction contained 9 bases not matched to a gene. CDR3 length: 14 residues. Germline CDR1 is GTSNPN and CDR2 is SVGIG (reference sequence). The CDR3 bases are TGTGCCTGGGAAGAACTAGCGGGGGGGCTTAAGCAGTTCTTC. Translating gives CAWEELAGGLKQFF.

The chain couples TRBV30 to TRBJ1-6, with D possibly being TRBD1 (6 bases). CDR1 is GTSNPN, CDR2 SVGIG, per germline (reference sequence). CDR3 length: 14 residues. V gave up 3 bases and J gave up 6 bases, with 12 bases separating them. Written as DNA, the CDR3 is TGTGCCTGGAGGGGGGACACGGGTAATTCACCCCTCCACTTT. Protein sequence: CAWRGDTGNSPLHF.

The chain couples TRBV19 to TRBJ2-2; 13 bases are a match to TRBD2. V shed 5 bases, J shed 4 bases, and the junction held 7 bases outside the gene matches. This CDR3 region has 17 residues. In germline, CDR1 is LNHDA, CDR2 SQIVND (reference sequence). The CDR3 region is CASSSAGTSGITGELFF. The CDR3 bases are TGTGCCAGTAGTTCCGCCGGGACTAGCGGGATCACCGGGGAGCTGTTTTTT.

The chain is built from TRBV5-6 and TRBJ1-4; TRBD1 might be the D (5 bases). The CDR3 has 16 residues. The germline V and J ends were trimmed by 1 base and 3 bases, with 13 bases remaining between them. The germline V gene encodes CDR1 SGHDT and CDR2 YYEEEE. The CDR3 region has the DNA TGTGCCAGCAGCTTGTTAAGTCACAGGTCTAATGAAAAACTGTTTTTT. It codes for CASSLLSHRSNEKLFF.

The chain uses TRBV4-1 and TRBJ1-5, with D maybe TRBD1 (6 bases). The germline V gene has CDR1 MGHRA and CDR2 YSYEKL. The CDR3 has 15 residues. Trimming removed 1 base from V and 2 bases from J, with 9 bases in between. CDR3 DNA sequence: TGCGCCAGCAGCCAAGGACAGGTGGGCAATCAGCCCCAGCATTTT. Encoded protein: CASSQGQVGNQPQHF.